This T cell receptor beta chain is drawn from a study of identical twins. Turning to this clonotype: Its specificity is unknown.

Study-level findings and limits: Models underestimated TCR alpha sharing (out-of-frame) in monozygotic twins.

The germline V gene has CDR1 SGHVS and CDR2 FQNEAQ. CDR3 length: 15 amino acids. V gave up 1 base and J gave up 2 bases, with 9 bases separating them. Each CDR3 protein is one row after TCRdb ran MiXCR on the 5' RACE reads. Among roughly 200,000 distinct CDR3 sequences listed, more than 15% were seen once. The same sample was also used in a study of T cells expressing NK-cell markers. That study adds: The TCR beta repertoires were obtained from sorted CD3+CD56+NKG2C+, CD3+CD56+NKG2C- and CD3+CD56-NKG2C+ T cells. In several donors, dominant clonotypes made up about 25-60.1% of CD3+CD56-NKG2C+ cells. Uncertainty persisted over the HCMV specificity of expanded NKG2C+ T cell clones.

The genes are TRBV7-8 and TRBJ2-1; possibly TRBD1 for D (6 bases). The sample was CD8+ T cells sorted from blood. The clonotype comes from a woman under 30 in good health. The CDR3 DNA is TGTGCCAGCAGCTTAGAACAGGGAGCCTACAATGAGCAGTTCTTC. Translated: CASSLEQGAYNEQFF.